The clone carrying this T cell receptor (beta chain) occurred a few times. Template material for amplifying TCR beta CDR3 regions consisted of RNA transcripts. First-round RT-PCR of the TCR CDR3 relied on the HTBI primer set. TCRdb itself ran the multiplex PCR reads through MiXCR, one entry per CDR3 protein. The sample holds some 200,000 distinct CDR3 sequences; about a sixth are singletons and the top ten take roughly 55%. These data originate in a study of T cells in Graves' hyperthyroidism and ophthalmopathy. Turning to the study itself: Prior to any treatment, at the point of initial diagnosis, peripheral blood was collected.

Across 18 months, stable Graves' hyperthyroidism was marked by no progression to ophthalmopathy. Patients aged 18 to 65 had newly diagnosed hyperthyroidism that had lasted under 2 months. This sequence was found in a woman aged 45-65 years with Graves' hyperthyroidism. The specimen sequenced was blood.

DNA for the CDR3: TGTGCCTGGATTGACAGGGGGCTGTTTGGGAATGGCTACACCTTC. It is translated as CAWIDRGLFGNGYTF. The V and J genes are TRBV30 and TRBJ1-2; 10 bases fit TRBD1. CDR1 is GTSNPN, CDR2 SVGIG, per germline (reference sequence). This CDR3 region has 15 residues. After removal of 4 bases from V and 6 bases from J, the junction contained 11 bases not matched to a gene.